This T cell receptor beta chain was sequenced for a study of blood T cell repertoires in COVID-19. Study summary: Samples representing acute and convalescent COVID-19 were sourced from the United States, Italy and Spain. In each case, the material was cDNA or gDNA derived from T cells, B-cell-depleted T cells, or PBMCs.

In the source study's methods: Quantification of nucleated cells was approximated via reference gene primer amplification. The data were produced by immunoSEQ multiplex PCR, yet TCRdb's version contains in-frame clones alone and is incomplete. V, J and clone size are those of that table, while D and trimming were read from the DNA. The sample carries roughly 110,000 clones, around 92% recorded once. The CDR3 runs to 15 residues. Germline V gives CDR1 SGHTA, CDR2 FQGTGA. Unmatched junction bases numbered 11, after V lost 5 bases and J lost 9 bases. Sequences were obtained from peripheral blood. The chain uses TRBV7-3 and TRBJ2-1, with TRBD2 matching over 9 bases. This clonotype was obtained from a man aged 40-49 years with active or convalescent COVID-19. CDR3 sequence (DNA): TGTGCCAGCAGCCCCTACGGGCGGGAGGGTGGTGAGCAGTTCTTC. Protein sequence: CASSPYGREGGEQFF. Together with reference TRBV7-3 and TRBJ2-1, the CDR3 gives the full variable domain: GAGVSQTPSNKVTEKGKYVELRCDPISGHTALYWYRQSLGQGPEFLIYFQGTGAADDSGLPNDRFFAVRPEGSVSTLKIQRTERGDSAVYLCASSPYGREGGEQFFGPGTRLTVL.